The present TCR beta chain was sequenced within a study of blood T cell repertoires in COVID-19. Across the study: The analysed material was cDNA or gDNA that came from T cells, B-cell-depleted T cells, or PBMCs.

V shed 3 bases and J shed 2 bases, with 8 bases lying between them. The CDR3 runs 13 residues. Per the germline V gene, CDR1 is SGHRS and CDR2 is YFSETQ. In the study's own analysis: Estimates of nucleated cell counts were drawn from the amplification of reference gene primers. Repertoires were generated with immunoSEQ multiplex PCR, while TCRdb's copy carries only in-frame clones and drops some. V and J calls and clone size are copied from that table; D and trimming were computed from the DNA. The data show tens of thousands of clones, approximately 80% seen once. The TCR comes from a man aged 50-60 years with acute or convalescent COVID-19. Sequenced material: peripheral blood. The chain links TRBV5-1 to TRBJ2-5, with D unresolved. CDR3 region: CASSSLEQETQYF. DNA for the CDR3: TGCGCCAGCAGCTCGTTAGAACAAGAGACCCAGTACTTC.